Below, one T cell receptor (beta chain) is given with its context. As originally analysed: From reference gene primer amplification, estimates of nucleated cell counts were derived. Clones were sequenced by immunoSEQ multiplex PCR, and TCRdb holds only the in-frame ones, with some missing. Clone size and the V and J calls come from that table; the DNA yielded D and trimming. The table includes over 200,000 clones, 90% to 95% detected once. This sample stems from a study of blood T cell repertoires in COVID-19. Study at large: Material from acute and convalescent COVID-19 was sourced from the United States, Italy and Spain. T cells, B-cell-depleted T cells, or PBMCs provided the cDNA or gDNA that served as material.

V was shortened by 7 bases and J by 3 bases, with 10 bases between the two germline ends. In germline, CDR1 is SQVTM, CDR2 ANQGSEA. CDR3 length: 11 amino acids. Sequences were obtained from peripheral blood. The genes are TRBV29-1 and TRBJ2-7, with D perhaps matching TRBD2 (5 bases). This clonotype was sampled from a man between 25 and 39 years old with acute or convalescent COVID-19. The CDR3 sequence is CSAARGYEQYF. CDR3 nucleotide sequence: TGCAGCGCCGCACGGGGCTACGAGCAGTACTTC.